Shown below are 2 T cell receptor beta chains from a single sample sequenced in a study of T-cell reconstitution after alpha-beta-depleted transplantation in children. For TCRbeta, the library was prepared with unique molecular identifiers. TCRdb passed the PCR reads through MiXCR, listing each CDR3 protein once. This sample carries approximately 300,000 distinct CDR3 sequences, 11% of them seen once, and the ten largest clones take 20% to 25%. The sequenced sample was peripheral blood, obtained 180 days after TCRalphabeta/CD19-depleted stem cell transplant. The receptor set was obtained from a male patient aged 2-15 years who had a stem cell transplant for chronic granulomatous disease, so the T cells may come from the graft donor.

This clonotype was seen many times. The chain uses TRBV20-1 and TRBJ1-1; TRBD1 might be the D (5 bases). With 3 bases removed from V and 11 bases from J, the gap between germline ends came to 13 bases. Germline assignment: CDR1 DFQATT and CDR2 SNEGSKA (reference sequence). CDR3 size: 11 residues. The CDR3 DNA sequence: TGCAGTGCTAGGGGGACCCTTGAGGCTTTCTTT. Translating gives CSARGTLEAFF.

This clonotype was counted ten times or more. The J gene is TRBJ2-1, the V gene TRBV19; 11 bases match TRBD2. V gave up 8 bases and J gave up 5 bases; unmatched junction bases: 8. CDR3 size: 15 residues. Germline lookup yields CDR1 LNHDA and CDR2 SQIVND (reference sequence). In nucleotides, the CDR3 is TGTGCCAGTCAGAAGGGACTAGCGGTGAACAATGAGCAGTTCTTC. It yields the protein CASQKGLAVNNEQFF.